These T cell receptor beta chains were read from a single sample in a study of CD8 T cells in Susac syndrome. TCRdb independently ran MiXCR on the immunoSEQ multiplex PCR reads; one entry per CDR3 protein. There are 95,000 to 150,000 distinct CDR3 sequences in the sample; around 94% occur only once, and roughly 0.29% lies in the top ten. Sequencing used CD8+ T cells from PBMCs. These receptors were obtained from a human donor with Susac syndrome. The CDR3 runs from the conserved cysteine through the conserved F or W. Each record gives: clone size, J gene, V gene, D gene, CDR3 DNA, CDR3 protein. The D gene is left open where the match is weak. Only part of the rows carry a size: once, few, many, or a class if the clone is expanded.

abundance: .; j_gene: TRBJ2-7; v_gene: TRBV6-5; d_gene: .; CDR3nt: TGTGCCAGCAGGCTAGCGGAGGGGGCCTACGAGCAGTACTTC; CDR3aa: CASRLAEGAYEQYF
abundance: .; j_gene: TRBJ2-7; v_gene: TRBV3-1; d_gene: .; CDR3nt: TGTGCCAGCAGAGAAGGGTACGAGCAGTACTTC; CDR3aa: CASREGYEQYF
abundance: .; j_gene: TRBJ2-7; v_gene: TRBV2; d_gene: .; CDR3nt: TGTGCCAGCAGTGGTACAGAGAAACACTACGAGCAGTACTTC; CDR3aa: CASSGTEKHYEQYF
abundance: .; j_gene: TRBJ2-3; v_gene: TRBV5-4; d_gene: .; CDR3nt: TGTGCCAGCAGCCAACGGGGGGCTAGCACAGATACGCAGTATTTT; CDR3aa: CASSQRGASTDTQYF
abundance: .; j_gene: TRBJ2-1; v_gene: TRBV7-2; d_gene: .; CDR3nt: TGTGCCAGCAGCTTAGAAGTGGGGGGGCGCCCCGGGGGGCAGTTCTTC; CDR3aa: CASSLEVGGRPGGQFF
abundance: .; j_gene: TRBJ1-4; v_gene: TRBV20-1; d_gene: .; CDR3nt: TGCAGTGCTGCGGGCGAAAAACTGTTTTTT; CDR3aa: CSAAGEKLFF
abundance: .; j_gene: TRBJ2-2; v_gene: TRBV5-1; d_gene: .; CDR3nt: TGCGCCAGCAGCTTTGAGATTTTCGCCGGGGAGCTGTTTTTT; CDR3aa: CASSFEIFAGELFF
abundance: .; j_gene: TRBJ2-1; v_gene: TRBV11-2; d_gene: .; CDR3nt: TGTGCCAGCAGCTCCGGGTCGTCCCTATACAATGAGCAGTTCTTC; CDR3aa: CASSSGSSLYNEQFF
abundance: .; j_gene: TRBJ2-5; v_gene: TRBV12-3/TRBV12-4; d_gene: .; CDR3nt: TGTGCCAGCAGCCCCCTAGAAGCGGCCCATGGAGAGACCCAGTACTTC; CDR3aa: CASSPLEAAHGETQYF
abundance: .; j_gene: TRBJ2-7; v_gene: TRBV19; d_gene: .; CDR3nt: TGTGCCAGTAGTCCGACATTCCAGGGGGAGCAGTACTTC; CDR3aa: CASSPTFQGEQYF
abundance: .; j_gene: TRBJ1-6; v_gene: TRBV27; d_gene: .; CDR3nt: TGTGCCAGCAGTTTATCCGTAACAGGGAGTTCACCCCTCCACTTT; CDR3aa: CASSLSVTGSSPLHF
abundance: few; j_gene: TRBJ1-1; v_gene: TRBV6-5; d_gene: .; CDR3nt: TGTGCCAGCAGTTACGACAGGAACACTGAAGCTTTCTTT; CDR3aa: CASSYDRNTEAFF
abundance: .; j_gene: TRBJ2-4; v_gene: TRBV9; d_gene: .; CDR3nt: TGTGCCAGCAGCGACTCAGACAGGGCCAAAAACATTCAGTACTTC; CDR3aa: CASSDSDRAKNIQYF
abundance: .; j_gene: TRBJ2-4; v_gene: TRBV5-1; d_gene: .; CDR3nt: TGCGCCAGCAGCTGGGGGGCAGGGATCAAAAACATTCAGTACTTC; CDR3aa: CASSWGAGIKNIQYF
abundance: once; j_gene: TRBJ2-5; v_gene: TRBV15; d_gene: .; CDR3nt: TGTGCCACCAGCAGCGGGCCTGAGACGGCGACCCAGTACTTC; CDR3aa: CATSSGPETATQYF
abundance: once; j_gene: TRBJ1-2; v_gene: TRBV25-1; d_gene: .; CDR3nt: TGTGCCAGCAGTGACGTGAGGGACTATGGCTACACCTTC; CDR3aa: CASSDVRDYGYTF
abundance: .; j_gene: TRBJ2-2; v_gene: TRBV4-2; d_gene: .; CDR3nt: TGTGCCAGCAGCGCGCGGGGGAACACCGGGGAGCTGTTTTTT; CDR3aa: CASSARGNTGELFF
abundance: .; j_gene: TRBJ1-1; v_gene: TRBV20-1; d_gene: .; CDR3nt: TGCAGTGCTAGATCTCAGGGCACTGAAGCTTTCTTT; CDR3aa: CSARSQGTEAFF
abundance: .; j_gene: TRBJ2-7; v_gene: TRBV6-5; d_gene: .; CDR3nt: TGTGCCAGCAGGCTCGGGGGCGGGTACGAGCAGTACTTC; CDR3aa: CASRLGGGYEQYF
abundance: .; j_gene: TRBJ2-7; v_gene: TRBV29-1; d_gene: TRBD2; CDR3nt: TGCAGCGTCGAGTCGGGGGGGACCTACGAGCAGTACTTC; CDR3aa: CSVESGGTYEQYF
abundance: .; j_gene: TRBJ2-3; v_gene: TRBV4-2; d_gene: TRBD2; CDR3nt: TGTGCCAGCAGCCAAGATAATCTAGCGGGGGGTACCACAGATACGCAGTATTTT; CDR3aa: CASSQDNLAGGTTDTQYF
abundance: .; j_gene: TRBJ2-7; v_gene: TRBV6-5; d_gene: TRBD1; CDR3nt: TGTGCCAGCAGTCCCGGACAGGGGGCTACATACGAGCAGTACTTC; CDR3aa: CASSPGQGATYEQYF
abundance: .; j_gene: TRBJ1-2; v_gene: TRBV5-4; d_gene: .; CDR3nt: TGTGCCAGCAGCTTTAACAGGGACTATGGCTACACCTTC; CDR3aa: CASSFNRDYGYTF
abundance: .; j_gene: TRBJ2-1; v_gene: TRBV9; d_gene: TRBD2; CDR3nt: TGTGCCAGCAGCGCAGGACTAGCGGTGAACAATGAGCAGTTCTTC; CDR3aa: CASSAGLAVNNEQFF
abundance: .; j_gene: TRBJ2-1; v_gene: TRBV20-1; d_gene: TRBD2; CDR3nt: TGCAGTGCTATGGGACTAGTGAAGTACAATGAGCAGTTCTTC; CDR3aa: CSAMGLVKYNEQFF
abundance: .; j_gene: TRBJ2-7; v_gene: TRBV27; d_gene: TRBD1; CDR3nt: TGTGCCAGCAGTTTACAGCGCCTTACGGGACAGGGGGCGGACGAGCAGTACTTC; CDR3aa: CASSLQRLTGQGADEQYF
abundance: .; j_gene: TRBJ2-3; v_gene: TRBV5-4; d_gene: .; CDR3nt: TGTGCCAGCAGCTTGCGCGCGGGGGCAGTCGTAGATACGCAGTATTTT; CDR3aa: CASSLRAGAVVDTQYF
abundance: .; j_gene: TRBJ2-3; v_gene: TRBV29-1; d_gene: .; CDR3nt: TGCAGCGTTCGGCCGGGACAACCTAGCACAGATACGCAGTATTTT; CDR3aa: CSVRPGQPSTDTQYF
abundance: .; j_gene: TRBJ1-1; v_gene: TRBV12-3/TRBV12-4; d_gene: .; CDR3nt: TGTGCCAGCAGTGGGCAGGGAGCGGACACTGAAGCTTTCTTT; CDR3aa: CASSGQGADTEAFF
abundance: once; j_gene: TRBJ2-7; v_gene: TRBV30; d_gene: .; CDR3nt: TGTGCCTGGACTCGGGGGGCTGTGACCTACGAGCAGTACTTC; CDR3aa: CAWTRGAVTYEQYF
abundance: .; j_gene: TRBJ1-2; v_gene: TRBV29-1; d_gene: .; CDR3nt: TGCAGCGTTCCGCGGGGCCTCTATGGCTACACCTTC; CDR3aa: CSVPRGLYGYTF
abundance: .; j_gene: TRBJ2-1; v_gene: TRBV4-1; d_gene: .; CDR3nt: TGCGCCAGCAGCCAAAAAACCCTCGCTACGATACAGTTCTTC; CDR3aa: CASSQKTLATIQFF
abundance: .; j_gene: TRBJ2-1; v_gene: TRBV7-2; d_gene: TRBD2; CDR3nt: TGTGCCAGCAGCTTAATAAGCGGGGGGCCCAATGAGCAGTTCTTC; CDR3aa: CASSLISGGPNEQFF
abundance: .; j_gene: TRBJ1-6; v_gene: TRBV13; d_gene: .; CDR3nt: TGTGCCAGCAGCGCTCATTTGGAATTGGGGCGATCACCCCTCCACTTT; CDR3aa: CASSAHLELGRSPLHF
abundance: .; j_gene: TRBJ2-7; v_gene: TRBV11-2; d_gene: .; CDR3nt: TGTGCCAGCAGGGAAGGACATGTCTACGAGCAGTACTTC; CDR3aa: CASREGHVYEQYF
abundance: .; j_gene: TRBJ2-7; v_gene: TRBV27; d_gene: .; CDR3nt: TGTGCCAGCAGTTTACTTGCAGGGAGACACGAGCAGTACTTC; CDR3aa: CASSLLAGRHEQYF
abundance: once; j_gene: TRBJ1-2; v_gene: TRBV6-5; d_gene: TRBD1; CDR3nt: TGTGCCAGCAGTCAGGGGACAGGGGGGCTGGGCTACACCTTC; CDR3aa: CASSQGTGGLGYTF
abundance: .; j_gene: TRBJ2-1; v_gene: TRBV12-3/TRBV12-4; d_gene: .; CDR3nt: TGTGCCAGCAGGAGAGAGACGTCTCCGCAGTTCTTC; CDR3aa: CASRRETSPQFF
abundance: .; j_gene: TRBJ1-1; v_gene: TRBV19; d_gene: .; CDR3nt: TGTGCCAGTAGTATCGGAGGAGGGTTCGGTGAAGCTTTCTTT; CDR3aa: CASSIGGGFGEAFF
abundance: .; j_gene: TRBJ2-3; v_gene: TRBV30; d_gene: TRBD2; CDR3nt: TGTGCCTGGAGCTGGACTAGCAGATACACAGATACGCAGTATTTT; CDR3aa: CAWSWTSRYTDTQYF